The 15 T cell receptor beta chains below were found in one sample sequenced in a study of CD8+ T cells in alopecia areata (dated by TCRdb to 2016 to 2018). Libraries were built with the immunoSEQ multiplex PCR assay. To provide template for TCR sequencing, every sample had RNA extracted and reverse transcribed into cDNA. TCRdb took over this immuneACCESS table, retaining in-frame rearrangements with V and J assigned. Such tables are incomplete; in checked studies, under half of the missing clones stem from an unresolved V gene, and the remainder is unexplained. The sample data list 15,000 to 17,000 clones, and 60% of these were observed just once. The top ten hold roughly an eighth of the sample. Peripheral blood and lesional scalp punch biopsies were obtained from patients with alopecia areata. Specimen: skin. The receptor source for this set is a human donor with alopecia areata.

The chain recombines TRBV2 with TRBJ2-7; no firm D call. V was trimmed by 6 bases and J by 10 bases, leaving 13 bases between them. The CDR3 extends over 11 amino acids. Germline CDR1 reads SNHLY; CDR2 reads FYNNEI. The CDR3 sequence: CASRSRSRQYF. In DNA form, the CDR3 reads TGTGCCAGCAGAAGTCGTAGCCGACAGTACTTC.

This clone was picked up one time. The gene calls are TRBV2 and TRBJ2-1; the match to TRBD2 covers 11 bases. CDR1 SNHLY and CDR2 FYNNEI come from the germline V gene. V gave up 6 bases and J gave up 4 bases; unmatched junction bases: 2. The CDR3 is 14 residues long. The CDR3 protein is CASRGLAVYNEQFF. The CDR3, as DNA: TGTGCCAGCAGGGGACTAGCGGTATACAATGAGCAGTTCTTC.

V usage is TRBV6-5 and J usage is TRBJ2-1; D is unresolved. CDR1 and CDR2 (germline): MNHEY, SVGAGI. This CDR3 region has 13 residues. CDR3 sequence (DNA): TGTGCAGCTAGAACTTCGGGTGCGGAGGAGCAGTTCTTC. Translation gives CAARTSGAEEQFF.

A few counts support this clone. CDR3 nucleotides: TGTGCCAACATGCAAATCCAAGGTTACACCGGGGAGCTGTTTTTT. The encoded protein is CANMQIQGYTGELFF. This chain connects TRBV7-9 to TRBJ2-2; no firm D call. There are 15 residues in the CDR3. CDR1 is SEHNR and CDR2 is FQNEAQ in the germline V gene (reference sequence). The ends were cut back, 10 bases at V and 3 bases at J, with 18 bases in the middle.

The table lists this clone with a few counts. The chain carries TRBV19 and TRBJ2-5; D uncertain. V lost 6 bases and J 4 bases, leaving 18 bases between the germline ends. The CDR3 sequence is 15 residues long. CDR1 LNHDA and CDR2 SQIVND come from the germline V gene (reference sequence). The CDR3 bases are TGTGCCAGTAGCCTGCAGGTTTCATTGCGAGAGACCCAGTACTTC. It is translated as CASSLQVSLRETQYF.

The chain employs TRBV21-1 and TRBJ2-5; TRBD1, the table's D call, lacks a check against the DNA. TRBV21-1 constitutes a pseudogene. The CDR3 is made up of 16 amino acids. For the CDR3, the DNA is TGTGCCAGCAGCTCTCGGACAGGTGGGGATCAAGAGACCCAGTACTTC. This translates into CASSSRTGGDQETQYF.

The CDR3 protein is CASSNWLQTSSYNEQFF. The CDR3 region has the DNA TGTGCCAGCAGCAATTGGTTGCAGACCAGCTCCTACAATGAGCAGTTCTTC. V usage is TRBV11-2 and J usage is TRBJ2-1, with D uncertain. V gave up 5 bases and J gave up 0 bases, with 17 bases separating them. Germline loops: CDR1 SGHAT, CDR2 FQNNGV. The CDR3 runs 17 residues.

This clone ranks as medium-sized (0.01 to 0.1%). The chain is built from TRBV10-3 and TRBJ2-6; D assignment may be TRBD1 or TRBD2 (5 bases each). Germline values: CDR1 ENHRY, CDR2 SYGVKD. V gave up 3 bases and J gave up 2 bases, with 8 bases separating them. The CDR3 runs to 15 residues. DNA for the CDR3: TGTGCCATCAGTGATCTGGGGGCTGGGGCCAACGTCCTGACTTTC. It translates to CAISDLGAGANVLTF.

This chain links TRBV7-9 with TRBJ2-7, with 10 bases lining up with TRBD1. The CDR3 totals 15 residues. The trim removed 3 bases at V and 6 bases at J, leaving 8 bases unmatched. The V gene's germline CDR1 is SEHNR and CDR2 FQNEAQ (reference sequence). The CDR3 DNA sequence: TGTGCCAGCAGCTTCGTACCGGGACAGGGGTTCGAGCAGTACTTC. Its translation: CASSFVPGQGFEQYF. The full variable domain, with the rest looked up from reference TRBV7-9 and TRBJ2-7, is DTGVSQNPRHKITKRGQNVTFRCDPISEHNRLYWYRQTLGQGPEFLTYFQNEAQLEKSRLLSDRFSAERPKGSFSTLEIQRTEQGDSAMYLCASSFVPGQGFEQYFGPGTRLTVT.

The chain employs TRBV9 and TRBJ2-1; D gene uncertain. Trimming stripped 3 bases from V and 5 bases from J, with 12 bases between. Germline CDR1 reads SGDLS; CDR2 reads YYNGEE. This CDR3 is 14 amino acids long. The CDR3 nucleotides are TGTGCCAGCAGCGGGGTACTTCGCGACAATGAGCAGTTCTTC. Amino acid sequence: CASSGVLRDNEQFF.

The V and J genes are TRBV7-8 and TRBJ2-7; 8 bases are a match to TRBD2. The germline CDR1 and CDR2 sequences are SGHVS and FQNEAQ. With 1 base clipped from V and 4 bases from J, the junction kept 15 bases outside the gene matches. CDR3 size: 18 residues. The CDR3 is CASSLGGLTGGPAYEQYF. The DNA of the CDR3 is TGTGCCAGCAGCTTAGGGGGTTTGACGGGAGGGCCTGCGTACGAGCAGTACTTC.

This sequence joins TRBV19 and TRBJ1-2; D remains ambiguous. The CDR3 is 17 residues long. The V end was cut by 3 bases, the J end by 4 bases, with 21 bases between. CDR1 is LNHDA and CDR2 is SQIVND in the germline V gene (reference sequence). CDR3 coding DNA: TGTGCCAGTAGTATCTCGGTCGAAACCACCAACCCCTATGGCTACACCTTC. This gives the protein CASSISVETTNPYGYTF.

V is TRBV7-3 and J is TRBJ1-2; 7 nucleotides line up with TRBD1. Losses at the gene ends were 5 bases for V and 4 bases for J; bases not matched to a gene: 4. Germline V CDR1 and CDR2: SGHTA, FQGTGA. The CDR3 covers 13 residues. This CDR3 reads CASSLTGAYGYTF. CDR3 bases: TGTGCCAGCAGCCTCACAGGGGCCTATGGCTACACCTTC.

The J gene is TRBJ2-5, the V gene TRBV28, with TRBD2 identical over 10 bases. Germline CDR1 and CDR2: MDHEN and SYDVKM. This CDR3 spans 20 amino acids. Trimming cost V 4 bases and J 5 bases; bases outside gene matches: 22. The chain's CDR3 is CASSYYWVSSGRTMIETQYF. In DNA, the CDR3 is TGTGCCAGCAGTTATTATTGGGTCTCTAGCGGGAGAACTATGATTGAGACCCAGTACTTC.

The CDR3 here is CASSIGTSTYEQYF. The CDR3 nucleotides read TGCGCCAGCAGCATAGGGACTAGCACCTACGAGCAGTACTTC. The chain is built from TRBV5-1 and TRBJ2-7; 9 nucleotides align to TRBD2. V trimming: 4 bases; J trimming: 2 bases; junction bases outside the gene matches: 4. Germline V gene sequence: CDR1 SGHRS, CDR2 YFSETQ. The CDR3 sequence is 14 residues long.